The rows below give T cell receptor beta chains drawn from one sample of a study of blood T cells in healthy people across ages. A single record per CDR3 protein comes from TCRdb applying MiXCR to the 5' RACE reads. The sample lists about 1.6 million distinct CDR3 sequences, about 35% seen once, with approximately 10% in the top ten. Sequencing was done on a sample of blood. Source of these receptors: a woman aged 25 to 39 in good health. Each CDR3 is given with its conserved first and last residue.

TRBV6-5	TRBJ2-1	CASSYSKRELYNEQFF
TRBV7-9	TRBJ1-4	CAGSSGQNEKLFF
TRBV20-1	TRBJ2-1	CSAAVWGTGYNEQFF
TRBV12-3/TRBV12-4	TRBJ2-2	CASSFGRMLAGELFF
TRBV7-2	TRBJ2-7	CASSSRPGSGEQYF
TRBV7-6	TRBJ2-3	CASSKSGRDTDTQYF
TRBV2	TRBJ1-4	CASRGRGDEKLFF
TRBV29-1	TRBJ1-2	CSVGENGYTF
TRBV30	TRBJ2-1	CAGTAPLGGRLGNEQFF
TRBV25-1	TRBJ2-5	CASSNARGGGETQYF
TRBV20-1	TRBJ2-7	CSARDWGTLSYEQYF
TRBV20-1	NA	CSASGGGPGMHEQYF
TRBV12-3/TRBV12-4	TRBJ2-2	CASRTWTSRDTGELFF
TRBV20-1	TRBJ1-4	CSAFPRTDRNEKLFF
TRBV7-2	TRBJ1-1	CASSLGNRAGNTEAFF
TRBV6-6	TRBJ2-2	CASTASGELFF
TRBV6-6	TRBJ1-1	CASSYSPGPGEGFF
TRBV9	TRBJ2-3	CASSAFSGGSTDTQYF
TRBV3-1	TRBJ2-3	CASSIHSGSNIDTQYF